This T cell receptor (beta chain) is drawn from a study of T cells after yellow fever vaccination. Background on the study: For low cell numbers, libraries were made with SMART-Seq v4 Ultra Low Input. Study observations and caveats: Only a minor proportion of clonotypes was detected across both CD4 and CD8 compartments. Abundant clonotypes from the bulk population could have been carried over as contaminants into FACS-sorted repertoires.

V gave up 6 bases and J gave up 5 bases, with 19 bases separating them. The length of the CDR3 is 15 residues. They built TCR cDNA with 5'RACE template switching, a step that put in a universal primer site and UMIs. TCRdb itself ran the 5' RACE reads through MiXCR, one entry per CDR3 protein. The data hold about 400,000 distinct CDR3 sequences, with 6.2% observed a single time. In this sample, this clonotype turned up a few times. What it binds is unknown. The clonotype originates from a man aged 25-45 years who received the YFV17D yellow fever vaccine. The sequencing here drew on PBMCs, taken 5 days after the yellow fever booster vaccination. The V gene is TRBV12-3 or TRBV12-4, the J gene TRBJ2-5; the D call may be TRBD1 or TRBD2 (6 bases each). The CDR3 DNA is TGTGCCAGCAGCCGAAGGGGGGCCCTGGGGGAGACCCAGTACTTC. Amino acid sequence: CASSRRGALGETQYF.